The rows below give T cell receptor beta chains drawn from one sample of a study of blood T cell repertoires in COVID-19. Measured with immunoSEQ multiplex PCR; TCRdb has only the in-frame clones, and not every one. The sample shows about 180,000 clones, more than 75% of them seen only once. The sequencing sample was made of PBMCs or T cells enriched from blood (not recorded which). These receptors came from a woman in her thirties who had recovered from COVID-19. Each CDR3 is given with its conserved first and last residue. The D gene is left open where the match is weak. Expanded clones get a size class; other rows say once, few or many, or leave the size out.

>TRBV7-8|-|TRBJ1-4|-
TGTGCCAGCAGCCTCGGGTCCCCAACTAATGAAAAACTGTTTTTT
CASSLGSPTNEKLFF
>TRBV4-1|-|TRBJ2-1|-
TGCGCCAGCAGCCCTTTCGATACTAGCCAGTCACTCGATGAGCAGTTCTTC
CASSPFDTSQSLDEQFF
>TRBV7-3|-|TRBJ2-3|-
TGTGCCAGCAGCTTAACGTGGGCTAGCACAGATACGCAGTATTTT
CASSLTWASTDTQYF
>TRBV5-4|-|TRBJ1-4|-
TGTGCCAGCAGCTCATTCGAACAAGGAGGAGAAAAACTGTTTTTT
CASSSFEQGGEKLFF
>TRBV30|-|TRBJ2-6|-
TGTGCCTGGAATACAGGGCATGGGGCCAACGTCCTGACTTTC
CAWNTGHGANVLTF
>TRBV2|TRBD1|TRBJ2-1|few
TGTGCCACTCAAGCCGGACAGGGCATCAATGAGCAGTTCTTC
CATQAGQGINEQFF
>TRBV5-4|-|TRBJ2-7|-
TGTGCCAGCAGCTTGGGGGAGCGCATCTCCTACGAGCAGTACTTC
CASSLGERISYEQYF
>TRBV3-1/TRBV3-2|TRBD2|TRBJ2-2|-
TGTGCCAGCAGCCAGGGGAGACTAGCGGCCTACACCGGGGAGCTGTTTTTT
CASSQGRLAAYTGELFF
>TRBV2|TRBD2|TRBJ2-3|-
TGTGCCAGCAGTGAGGGACTAGTAAGAGATACGCAGTATTTT
CASSEGLVRDTQYF
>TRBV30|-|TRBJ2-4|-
TGTGCCTGGAGACTGAAAGGGGCCCAGGGCATTCAGTACTTC
CAWRLKGAQGIQYF
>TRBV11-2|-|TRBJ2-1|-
TGTGCCAGCAGCTCAACCACAAACTCCTACAATGAGCAGTTCTTC
CASSSTTNSYNEQFF
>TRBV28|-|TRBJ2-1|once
TGTGCCAGCAGTTTACCCCGGGAGCGCAATGAGCAGTTCTTC
CASSLPRERNEQFF
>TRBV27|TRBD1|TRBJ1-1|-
TGTGCCAGCAGTAGAGACAGGGTTGGGGACACTGAAGCTTTCTTT
CASSRDRVGDTEAFF
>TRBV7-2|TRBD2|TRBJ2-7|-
TGTGCCAGCAGCTTAGGCTTGACTAGCGCCTACGAGCAGTACTTC
CASSLGLTSAYEQYF
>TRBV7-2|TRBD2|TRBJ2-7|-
TGTGCCAGCAGCTTAGCGGAGGCTAGCGGCGAGCAGTACTTC
CASSLAEASGEQYF
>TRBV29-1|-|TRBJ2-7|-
TGCAGCGTTGTGTCTAGTTCCTACGAGCAGTACTTC
CSVVSSSYEQYF
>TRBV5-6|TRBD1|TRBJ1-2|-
TGTGCCAGCAGCTTGGAGGGGACAGCCTATGGCTACACCTTC
CASSLEGTAYGYTF
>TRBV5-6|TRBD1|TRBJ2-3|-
TGTGCCAGCAGGGCATTGGCCGGCAGGGGGCTCGATACGCAGTATTTT
CASRALAGRGLDTQYF
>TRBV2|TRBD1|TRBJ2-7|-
TGTGCCAGCAGTGGCAATCCGGGACAGGGGCGGGAGCAGTACTTC
CASSGNPGQGREQYF
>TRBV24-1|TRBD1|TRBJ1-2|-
TGTGCCACCAGTGATTTGCAGGACGGACAGGGCACTGGCTACACCTTC
CATSDLQDGQGTGYTF
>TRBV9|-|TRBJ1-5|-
TGTGCCAGCAGCGTAGGGCCCGCCTCCAATCAGCCCCAGCATTTT
CASSVGPASNQPQHF
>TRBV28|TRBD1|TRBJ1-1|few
TGTGCCAGCAGTTTGATCGGACAGGGCACTGAAGCTTTCTTT
CASSLIGQGTEAFF
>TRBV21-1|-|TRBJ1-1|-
TGTGCCAGCAGCCTCGCCGGGACAGGGGGTCCGAACACTGAAGCTTTCTTT
CASSLAGTGGPNTEAFF
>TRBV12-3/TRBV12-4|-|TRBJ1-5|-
TGTGCCAGCACACGGGGGGAGACCCAGCCCCAGCATTTT
CASTRGETQPQHF
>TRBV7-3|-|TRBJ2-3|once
TGTGCCAGCAGCTTAGAGCTCCCAAATGCAGATACGCAGTATTTT
CASSLELPNADTQYF
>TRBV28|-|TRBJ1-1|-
TGTGCCAGCAGTCCGACGACAGTCTCTATGAACACTGAAGCTTTCTTT
CASSPTTVSMNTEAFF
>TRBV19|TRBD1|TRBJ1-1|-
TGTGCCAGTAGTCCCGGGAAGGGGGCCGACACTGAAGCTTTCTTT
CASSPGKGADTEAFF
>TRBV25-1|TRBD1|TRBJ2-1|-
TGTGCCAGCAGTGAATTGGGGACAGGGGGCGCGAGTCAAAATGAGCAGTTCTTC
CASSELGTGGASQNEQFF
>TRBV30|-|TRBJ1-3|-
TGTGCCTGGAGTGGTACAACTAGTTACTCTGGAAACACCATATATTTT
CAWSGTTSYSGNTIYF
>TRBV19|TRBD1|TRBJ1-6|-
TGTGCCAGTACGACAGGGGACACCTATAATTCACCCCTCCACTTT
CASTTGDTYNSPLHF
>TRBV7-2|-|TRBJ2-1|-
TGTGCCAGCAGCCTCCTAGCGCAGCAGTTCTTC
CASSLLAQQFF
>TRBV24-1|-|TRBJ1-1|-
TGTGCCACCAGTGACCCCGGCACTGAAGCTTTCTTT
CATSDPGTEAFF
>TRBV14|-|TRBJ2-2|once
TGTGCCAGCAGCCAAGGAAGCAGACTGAACACCGGGGAGCTGTTTTTT
CASSQGSRLNTGELFF
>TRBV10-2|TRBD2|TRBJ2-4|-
TGCGCCAGCAGTGAGATCCCTAGCGGGAGTAACATTCAGTACTTC
CASSEIPSGSNIQYF
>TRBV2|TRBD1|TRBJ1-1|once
TGTGCCAGCAGTCAGGGGGAGAACACTGAAGCTTTCTTT
CASSQGENTEAFF
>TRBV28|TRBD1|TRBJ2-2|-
TGTGCCAGCAGTTACAGGGGGGCGAACACCGGGGAGCTGTTTTTT
CASSYRGANTGELFF
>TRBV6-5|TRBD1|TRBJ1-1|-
TGTGCCAGCAGAGCACTAGGGGGCGCCGGCACTGAAGCTTTCTTT
CASRALGGAGTEAFF
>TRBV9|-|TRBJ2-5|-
TGTGCCAGCAGCGTAGGTGGGGAGGTTGAGGAGACCCAGTACTTC
CASSVGGEVEETQYF
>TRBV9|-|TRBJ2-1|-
TGTGCCAGCAGCGTAGGGATCCAGCTCGGGTCGTACAATGAGCAGTTCTTC
CASSVGIQLGSYNEQFF
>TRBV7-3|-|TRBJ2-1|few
TGTGCCAGCAGCCAAGCGGTCAGCTCCTACAATGAGCAGTTCTTC
CASSQAVSSYNEQFF
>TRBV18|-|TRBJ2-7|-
TGTGCCAGCTCACCAGCCCTAGTAAGCTACGAGCAGTACTTC
CASSPALVSYEQYF
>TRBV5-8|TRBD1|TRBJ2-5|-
TGTGCCAGCAGCAGCGGACAGGGGAGGTTCGGAGAGACCCAGTACTTC
CASSSGQGRFGETQYF
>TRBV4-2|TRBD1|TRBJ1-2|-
TGTGCCAGCAGCCAAAACCTACGACAGGGACATGGCTACACCTTC
CASSQNLRQGHGYTF